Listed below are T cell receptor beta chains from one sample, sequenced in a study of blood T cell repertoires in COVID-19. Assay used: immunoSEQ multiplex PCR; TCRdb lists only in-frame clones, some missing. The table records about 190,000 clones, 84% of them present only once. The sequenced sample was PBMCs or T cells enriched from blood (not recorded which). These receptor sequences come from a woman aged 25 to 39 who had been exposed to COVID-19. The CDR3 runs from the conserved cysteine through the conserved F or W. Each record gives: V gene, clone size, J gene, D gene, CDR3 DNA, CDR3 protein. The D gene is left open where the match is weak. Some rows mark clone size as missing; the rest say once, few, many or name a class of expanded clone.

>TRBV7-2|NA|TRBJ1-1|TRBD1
TGTGCCAGCAGCTTACCTCCTGCGGGACAGGGACACTTGAACACTGAAGCTTTCTTT
CASSLPPAGQGHLNTEAFF
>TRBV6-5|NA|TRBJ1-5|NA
TGTGCCAGCAGTTACGTAGGTAGCGGCAATCAGCCCCAGCATTTT
CASSYVGSGNQPQHF
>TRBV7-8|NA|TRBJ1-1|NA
TGTGCCAGCAGCTCAACAATGATCGGGACTCACAATGAAGCTTTCTTT
CASSSTMIGTHNEAFF
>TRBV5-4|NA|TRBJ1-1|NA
TGTGCCAGCAGCGGGGAGTGGAGGTCGAACACTGAAGCTTTCTTT
CASSGEWRSNTEAFF
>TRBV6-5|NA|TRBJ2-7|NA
TGTGCCAGCAGTCCCGGTGGAGAAACCCACGAGCAGTACTTC
CASSPGGETHEQYF
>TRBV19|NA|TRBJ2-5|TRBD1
TGTGCCAGTAGTGGGGACAGACAAGAGACCCAGTACTTC
CASSGDRQETQYF
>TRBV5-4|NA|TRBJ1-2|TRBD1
TGTGCCAGCAGCTTACAGGGGACTAACTATGGCTACACCTTC
CASSLQGTNYGYTF
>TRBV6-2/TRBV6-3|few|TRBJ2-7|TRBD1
TGTGCCAGCAGACCTACACAGGGGGCTACCTACGAGCAGTACTTC
CASRPTQGATYEQYF
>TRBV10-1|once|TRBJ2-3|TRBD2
TGCGCCAGCAGTGAGTCGATCGGGGGGGACACAGATACGCAGTATTTT
CASSESIGGDTDTQYF
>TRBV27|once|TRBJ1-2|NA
TGTGCCAGCAGTTTATCGGCCCTCAGTGGCTACACCTTC
CASSLSALSGYTF
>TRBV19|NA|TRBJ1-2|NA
TGTGCCAGTAGTCCGCACAGGGATGGCTACACCTTC
CASSPHRDGYTF
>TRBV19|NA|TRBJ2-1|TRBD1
TGTGCCAGACCCCTCGACAGGGGAGGAAATGAGCAGTTCTTC
CARPLDRGGNEQFF
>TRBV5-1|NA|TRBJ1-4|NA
TGCGCCAGCAGCCCCGGACAGACAACTAATGAAAAACTGTTTTTT
CASSPGQTTNEKLFF
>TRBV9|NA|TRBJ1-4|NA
TGTGCCAGCAGCCTTCACGACAGAGAACTGTTTTTT
CASSLHDRELFF
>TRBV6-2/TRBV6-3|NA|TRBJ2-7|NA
TGTGCCAGCAGCCGCAGGGACGAGCAGTACTTC
CASSRRDEQYF
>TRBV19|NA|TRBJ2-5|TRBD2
TGTGCCAGTAGTCCAAGGAGACTAGCGGGGGAGTTCCAAGAGACCCAGTACTTC
CASSPRRLAGEFQETQYF
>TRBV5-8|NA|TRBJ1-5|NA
TGTGCCAGCAGCTTACGGGGGACGTCCAATCAGCCCCAGCATTTT
CASSLRGTSNQPQHF
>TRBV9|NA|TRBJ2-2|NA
TGTGCCAGCAGCGTAGGCAAGGAGGGCGGGGAGCTGTTTTTT
CASSVGKEGGELFF
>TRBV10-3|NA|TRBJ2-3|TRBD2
TGTGCCGCAAGCGGGGTCCTTGGCACAGATACGCAGTATTTT
CAASGVLGTDTQYF
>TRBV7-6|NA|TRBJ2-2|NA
TGTGCCAGCACCGTAACTAGCCCGCAGAACACCGGGGAGCTGTTTTTT
CASTVTSPQNTGELFF
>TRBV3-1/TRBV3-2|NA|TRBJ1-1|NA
TGTGGCTCTGGGGGCGAGGACACTGAAGCTTTCTTT
CGSGGEDTEAFF
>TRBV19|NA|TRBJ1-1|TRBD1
TGTGCCATCCTCCCGGGGCAGGGGGGTATGAACACTGAAGCTTTCTTT
CAILPGQGGMNTEAFF
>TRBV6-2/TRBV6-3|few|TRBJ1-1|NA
TGTGCCAGCAGTTACGAGCGGGTCGGCATGAACACTGAAGCTTTCTTT
CASSYERVGMNTEAFF
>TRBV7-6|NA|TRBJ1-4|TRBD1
TGTGCCAGCAGCCTAGCAACCCCGGGACAGGGAGTCGAAAAACTGTTTTTT
CASSLATPGQGVEKLFF
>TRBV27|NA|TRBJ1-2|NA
TGTGCCAGCAGTGGGCTGACAGAGAGGAGGGTCTATGGCTACACCTTC
CASSGLTERRVYGYTF